The sequence of this T cell receptor beta chain was determined in a study of T cells in localized non-small cell lung cancer. Whole-study results and caveats: Longer overall survival was associated with a higher density of T cells in the blood. Owing to sequencing of a solitary tumor region, heterogeneity cannot be discounted. The appearance of a median approximately 60 of the top 100 tumor clones was seen in adjacent lung.

With regard to this clone: Its antigen is currently unknown.

Measured with immunoSEQ multiplex PCR; TCRdb has only the in-frame clones, and not every one. The sample lists over 10,000 clones; 28% were seen once. Germline values: CDR1 SGDLS, CDR2 YYNGEE. V shed 2 bases and J shed 2 bases, with 10 bases lying between them. This CDR3 is 15 amino acids long. The chain uses TRBV9 and TRBJ2-2; D possibly uses TRBD1 or TRBD2 (5 bases each). The source of this sequence is a female donor older than 55 with stage I lung adenocarcinoma. The sequences come from lung tumor tissue, collected before any cancer treatment. The CDR3 is CASSVIGDNTGELFF. The DNA for the CDR3 is TGTGCCAGCAGCGTGATCGGGGACAACACCGGGGAGCTGTTTTTT.